This TCR beta chain is from a study of control samples from healthy donors and cancer patients. Germline V gene lookup returns CDR1 GTSNPN and CDR2 SVGIG (reference sequence). The CDR3 runs to 16 residues. V was pared by 2 bases and J by 7 bases, with 18 bases between. The method was immunoSEQ multiplex PCR; TCRdb's version includes in-frame clones alone and lacks a portion of them. The top ten hold over 15% of the sample, which has approximately 100,000 clones, 85% to 90% seen once. This clone has a handful of counts. The receptor's source is a man aged 55 to 70 with lung cancer. The chain joins TRBV30 to TRBJ2-6; D may be TRBD1 or TRBD2 (5 bases each). The sample consisted of PBMCs. CDR3: CAWSKPGGQAANVLTF. The CDR3 DNA reads TGTGCCTGGAGTAAACCTGGAGGACAAGCTGCCAACGTCCTGACTTTC.